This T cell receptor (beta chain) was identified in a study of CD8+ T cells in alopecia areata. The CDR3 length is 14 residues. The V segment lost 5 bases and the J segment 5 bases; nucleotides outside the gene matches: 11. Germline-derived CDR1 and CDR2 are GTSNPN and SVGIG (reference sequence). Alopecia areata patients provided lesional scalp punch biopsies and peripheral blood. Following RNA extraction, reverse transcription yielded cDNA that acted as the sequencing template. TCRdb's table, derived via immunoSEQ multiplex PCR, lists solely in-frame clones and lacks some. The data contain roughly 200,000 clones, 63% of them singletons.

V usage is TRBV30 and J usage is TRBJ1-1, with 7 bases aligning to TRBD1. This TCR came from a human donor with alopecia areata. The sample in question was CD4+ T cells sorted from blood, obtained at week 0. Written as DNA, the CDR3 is TGTGCCTGGCGTTCGAGGCAGGGGGGGACTGAAGCTTTCTTT. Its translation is CAWRSRQGGTEAFF.